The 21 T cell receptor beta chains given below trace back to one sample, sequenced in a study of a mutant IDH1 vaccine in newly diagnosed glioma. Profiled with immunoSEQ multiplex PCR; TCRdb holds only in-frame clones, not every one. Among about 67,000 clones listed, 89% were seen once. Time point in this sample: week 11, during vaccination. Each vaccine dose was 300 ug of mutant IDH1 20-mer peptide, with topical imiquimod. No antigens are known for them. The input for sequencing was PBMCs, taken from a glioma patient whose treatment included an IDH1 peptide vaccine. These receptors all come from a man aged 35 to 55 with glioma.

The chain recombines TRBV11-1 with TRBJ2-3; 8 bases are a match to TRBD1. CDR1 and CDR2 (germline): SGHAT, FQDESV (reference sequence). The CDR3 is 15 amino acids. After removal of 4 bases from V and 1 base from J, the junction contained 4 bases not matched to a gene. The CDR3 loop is CASSSWGQGTDTQYF. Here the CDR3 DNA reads TGTGCCAGCAGCTCCTGGGGACAGGGCACAGATACGCAGTATTTT.

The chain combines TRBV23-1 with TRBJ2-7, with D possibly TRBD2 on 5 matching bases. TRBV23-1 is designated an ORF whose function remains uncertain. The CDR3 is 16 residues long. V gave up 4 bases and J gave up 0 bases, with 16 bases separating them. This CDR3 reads CASSRFERNHSYEQYF. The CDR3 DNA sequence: TGCGCCAGCAGTCGGTTTGAGCGGAACCACTCCTACGAGCAGTACTTC.

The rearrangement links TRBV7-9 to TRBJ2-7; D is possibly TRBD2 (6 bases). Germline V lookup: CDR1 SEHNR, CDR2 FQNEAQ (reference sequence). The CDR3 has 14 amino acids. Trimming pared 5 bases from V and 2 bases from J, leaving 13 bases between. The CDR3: CASSPPGVTYEQYF. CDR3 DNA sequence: TGTGCCAGCAGCCCCCCGGGAGTAACCTACGAGCAGTACTTC. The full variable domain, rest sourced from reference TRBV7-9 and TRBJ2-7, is DTGVSQNPRHKITKRGQNVTFRCDPISEHNRLYWYRQTLGQGPEFLTYFQNEAQLEKSRLLSDRFSAERPKGSFSTLEIQRTEQGDSAMYLCASSPPGVTYEQYFGPGTRLTVT.

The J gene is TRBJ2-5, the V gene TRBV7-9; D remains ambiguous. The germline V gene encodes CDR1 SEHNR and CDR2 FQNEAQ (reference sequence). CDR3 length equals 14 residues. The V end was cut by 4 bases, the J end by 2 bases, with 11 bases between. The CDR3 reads CASSSYRDQETQYF. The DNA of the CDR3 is TGTGCCAGCAGCTCCTACAGAGATCAAGAGACCCAGTACTTC.

CDR3 region: CASSILHGPQYV. DNA for the CDR3: TGTGCCAGCAGCATACTCCATGGGCCGCAGTACGTC. The J gene is TRBJ2-7, the V gene TRBV28; D gene ambiguous. The CDR3 has 12 residues. In germline, CDR1 is MDHEN, CDR2 SYDVKM. V was cut by 6 bases and J by 9 bases, with 15 bases left in between.

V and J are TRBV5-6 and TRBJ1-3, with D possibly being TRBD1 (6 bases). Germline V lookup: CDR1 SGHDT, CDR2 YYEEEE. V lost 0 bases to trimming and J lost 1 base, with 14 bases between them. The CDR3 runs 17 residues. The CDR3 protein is CASSLVQGIRSGNTIYF. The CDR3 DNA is TGTGCCAGCAGCTTGGTTCAGGGGATCAGGTCTGGAAACACCATATATTTT.

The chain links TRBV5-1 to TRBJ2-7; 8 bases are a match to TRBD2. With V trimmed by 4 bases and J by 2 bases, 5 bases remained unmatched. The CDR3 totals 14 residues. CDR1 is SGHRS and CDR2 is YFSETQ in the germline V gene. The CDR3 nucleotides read TGCGCCAGCAGCAGCACTAGCGGCGCCTACGAGCAGTACTTC. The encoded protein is CASSSTSGAYEQYF.

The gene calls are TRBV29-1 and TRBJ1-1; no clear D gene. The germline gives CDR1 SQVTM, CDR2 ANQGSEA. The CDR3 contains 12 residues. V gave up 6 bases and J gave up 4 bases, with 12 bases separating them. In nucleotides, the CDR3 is TGCAGCGTCGCCGACGGCAGCACTGAAGCTTTCTTT. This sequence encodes CSVADGSTEAFF.

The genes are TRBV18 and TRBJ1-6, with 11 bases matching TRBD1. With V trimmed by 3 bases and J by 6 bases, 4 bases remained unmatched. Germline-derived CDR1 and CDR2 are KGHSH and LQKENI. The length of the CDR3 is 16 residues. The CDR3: CASSPGTGGFNSPLHF. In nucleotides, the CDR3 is TGTGCCAGCTCACCGGGGACAGGGGGTTTTAATTCACCCCTCCACTTT.

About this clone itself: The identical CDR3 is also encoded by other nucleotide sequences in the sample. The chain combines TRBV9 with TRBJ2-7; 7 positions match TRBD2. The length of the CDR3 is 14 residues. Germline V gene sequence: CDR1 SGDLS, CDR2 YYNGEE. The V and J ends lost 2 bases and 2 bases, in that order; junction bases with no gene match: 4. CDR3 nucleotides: TGTGCCAGCAGCGTCTTAGCGGGCCCCTACGAGCAGTACTTC. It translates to CASSVLAGPYEQYF. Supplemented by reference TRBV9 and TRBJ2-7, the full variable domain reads DSGVTQTPKHLITATGQRVTLRCSPRSGDLSVYWYQQSLDQGLQFLIQYYNGEERAKGNILERFSAQQFPDLHSELNLSSLELGDSALYFCASSVLAGPYEQYFGPGTRLTVT.

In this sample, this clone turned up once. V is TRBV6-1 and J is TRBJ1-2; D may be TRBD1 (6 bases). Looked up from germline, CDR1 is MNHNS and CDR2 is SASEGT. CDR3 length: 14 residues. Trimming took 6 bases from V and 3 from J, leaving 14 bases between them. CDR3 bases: TGTGCCAGCAGCAAACAGGGTTTCGACTATGGCTACACCTTC. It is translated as CASSKQGFDYGYTF.

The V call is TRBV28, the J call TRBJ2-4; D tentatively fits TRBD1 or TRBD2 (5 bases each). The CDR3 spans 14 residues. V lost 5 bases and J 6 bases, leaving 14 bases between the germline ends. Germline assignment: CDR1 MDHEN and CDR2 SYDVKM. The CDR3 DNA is TGTGCCAGCAGTCGATCCAGAGGGGCAAACATTCAGTACTTC. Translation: CASSRSRGANIQYF.

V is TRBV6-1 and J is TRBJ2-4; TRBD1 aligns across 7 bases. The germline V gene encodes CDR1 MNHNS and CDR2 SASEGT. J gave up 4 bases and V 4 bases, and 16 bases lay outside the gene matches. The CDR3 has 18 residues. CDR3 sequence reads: CASSGVPPGQSMKNIQYF. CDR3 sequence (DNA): TGTGCCAGCAGTGGGGTGCCCCCGGGACAGTCTATGAAAAACATTCAGTACTTC.

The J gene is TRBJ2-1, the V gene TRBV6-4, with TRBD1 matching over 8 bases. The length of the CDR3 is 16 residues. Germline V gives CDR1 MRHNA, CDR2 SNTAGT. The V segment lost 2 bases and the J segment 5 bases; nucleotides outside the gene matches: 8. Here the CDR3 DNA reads TGTGCCAGCAGTGACGCGTACAGGGGGTCGAACAATGAGCAGTTCTTC. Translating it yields CASSDAYRGSNNEQFF.

CDR3 region: CASSLVSAGAGDSPLHF. The CDR3 coding sequence is TGTGCCAGCAGCTTAGTTTCCGCGGGGGCAGGGGATTCACCCCTCCACTTT. The chain couples TRBV7-8 to TRBJ1-6, with D possibly TRBD1 on 6 matching bases. The V end lost 1 base, the J end lost 8 bases, and 18 bases lay between the germline ends. This CDR3 has 17 amino acids. Germline CDR1 is SGHVS and CDR2 is FQNEAQ.

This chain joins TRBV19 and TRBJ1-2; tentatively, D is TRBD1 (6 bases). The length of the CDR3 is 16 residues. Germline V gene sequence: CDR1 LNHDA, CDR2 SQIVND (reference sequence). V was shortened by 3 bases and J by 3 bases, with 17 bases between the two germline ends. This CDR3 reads CASSIRRQGYYYGYTF. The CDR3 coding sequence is TGTGCCAGTAGTATTCGGCGGCAGGGGTATTACTATGGCTACACCTTC.

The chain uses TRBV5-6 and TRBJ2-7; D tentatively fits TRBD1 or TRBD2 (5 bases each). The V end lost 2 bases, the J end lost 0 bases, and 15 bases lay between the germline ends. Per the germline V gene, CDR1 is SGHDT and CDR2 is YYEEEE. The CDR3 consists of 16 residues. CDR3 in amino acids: CASSLDRDETSYEQYF. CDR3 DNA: TGTGCCAGCAGCTTAGACCGGGACGAGACCTCCTACGAGCAGTACTTC.

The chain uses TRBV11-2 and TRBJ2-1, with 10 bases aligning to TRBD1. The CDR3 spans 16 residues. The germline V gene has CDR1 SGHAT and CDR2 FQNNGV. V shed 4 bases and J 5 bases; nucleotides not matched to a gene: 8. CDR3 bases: TGTGCCAGCAGCTGGACAGGGGGGGTTCAGGACAATGAGCAGTTCTTC. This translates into CASSWTGGVQDNEQFF.

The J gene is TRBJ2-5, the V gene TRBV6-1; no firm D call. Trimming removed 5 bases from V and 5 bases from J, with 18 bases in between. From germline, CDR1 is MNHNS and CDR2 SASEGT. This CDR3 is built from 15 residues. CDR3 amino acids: CASSNNRHSVETQYF. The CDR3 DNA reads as TGTGCCAGCAGTAATAACCGACACTCCGTCGAGACCCAGTACTTC.

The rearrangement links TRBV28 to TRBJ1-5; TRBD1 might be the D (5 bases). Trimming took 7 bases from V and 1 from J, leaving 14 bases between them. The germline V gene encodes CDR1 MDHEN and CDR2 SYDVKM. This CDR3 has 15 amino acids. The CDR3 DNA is TGTGCCAGCATGATGGGACGGTTAAGCAATCAGCCCCAGCATTTT. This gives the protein CASMMGRLSNQPQHF.

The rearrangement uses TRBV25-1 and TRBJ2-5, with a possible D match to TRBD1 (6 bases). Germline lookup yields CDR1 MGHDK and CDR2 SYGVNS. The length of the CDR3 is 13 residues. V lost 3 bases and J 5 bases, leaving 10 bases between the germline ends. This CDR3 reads CASSEYRVETQYF. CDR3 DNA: TGTGCCAGCAGTGAGTACAGGGTGGAGACCCAGTACTTC.